This T cell receptor beta chain emerged from a study of cytomegalovirus exposure and HLA in healthy donors listed by TCRdb under 2017. In the study overall: According to an earlier analysis of a few hundred of the donors, about 170 million T cells yielded some 120 million unique TCR beta sequences and 276 Gb of sequence data. An early release covering some 640 HLA-typed donors comprised about 320 gigabases of sequencing data and around 85 million unique TCR sequences. Of the 300 to 450 genotyped donors, 75% to 85% were placed in the genetic ancestry cluster associated with self-reported Caucasian donors. The study aimed to test whether signatures of past pathogen exposure could be identified by cataloging public T cell receptors. The study used immunosequencing to profile the T cell repertoires of 666 subjects and linked those repertoires to cytomegalovirus serostatus. A separate validation cohort of 90 to 150 different subjects was used in addition to the roughly 670-subject first cohort. To predict cytomegalovirus infection status, the study brought together high-throughput TCR immunosequencing, statistical association of individual TCRs with disease status, and machine learning. To study patterns of TCR occurrence, a later analysis re-analyzed previously published TCR beta repertoires from 666 donors and added high-resolution HLA genotyping. The later analysis used no new phenotypic data to find candidate immune exposures, relying instead on TCR beta sequences and their occurrence across donors. To decide whether each TCR beta V gene segment behaved as functional or pseudogenic, an earlier analysis of some 570 of the donors relied on high-throughput TCR beta sequencing. Alongside the repertoire data, information on donor age, sex, ethnicity and CMV serostatus was compiled. A later genetic analysis took genome-wide SNP genotypes for about 55% of the 666 donors and used that subset as a discovery cohort. All discovery cohort repertoires had been generated on a single sequencing platform. Class I and class II HLA loci were covered by the typing at four-digit resolution. Typing coverage differed by locus: A, B, C, DRB1 and DQB1 were typed in roughly 620-630 donors, DQA1 in 522, DPA1 in around 580, and DPB1 in 450 to 490. Because of strong linkage in the cohort, roughly five DR-DQ haplotypes were treated as single units for association and clustering. Across approximately 400 genotyped donors of the cohort, an average of roughly 250,000 unique TCR beta nucleotide sequences per donor were sequenced, and roughly 18% of those sequences were non-productive.

Receptor amplification or capture employed the immunoSEQ multiplex PCR assay. The multiplex PCR relied on a mix of 60 forward primers for TCR Vbeta segments and 13 reverse primers for TCR Jbeta segments. The CDR3 region of rearranged TCR beta genes was amplified from genomic DNA with a multiplex PCR assay. The amplified TCR beta libraries were sequenced on the Illumina HiSeq System as 87-base-pair reads. Per the original workflow: A later analysis tallied tens of millions of unique TCR beta chains across the 666 repertoires, and some 10 million of those chains were shared by two or more donors. Raw reads were error-corrected and collapsed into unique sequences with a nearest-neighbor algorithm that merged closely related sequences to remove PCR and sequencing errors. CDR3 sequences were aligned to IMGT reference sequences to assign V, D and J gene segments. For a sequence to be retained, a match of at least six nucleotides to both a V gene segment and a J gene segment was required. A rearrangement was called productive if the CDR3 had no stop codons and remained in frame with V and J, and every other rearrangement was called non-productive. CDR3 was defined by IMGT convention, running from the second conserved V-encoded cysteine to the conserved J-encoded phenylalanine. The earlier analysis of some 580 of the donors excluded any sequence lacking an unambiguous match to a single V gene segment. In an earlier analysis of several hundred of the donors, a V segment was called functional when productive rearrangements were above 56.7%, and segregating when the standard deviation between donors exceeded 5%. A statistical classification framework was built to diagnose cytomegalovirus status from the catalog of TCR beta chain sequences. A later analysis assigned V and J genes by comparing TCR nucleotide sequences with IMGT/GENE-DB human TR gene sequences. Using the TCRdist pipeline, a later analysis assigned CDR3 sequences along with most-parsimonious VDJ recombination scenarios. In a later analysis, each TCR beta chain was defined by its CDR3 amino acid sequence together with its V-gene family, and reads without a unique V-gene family were excluded. A later analysis removed 592 highly shared, low-generation-probability nucleotide sequences to deal with suspected cross-contamination and a sequencing artifact. In a later analysis, a clonal expansion index for each public chain was calculated from normalized within-repertoire ranks of inferred template counts. Generation probabilities in a later analysis came from a VDJ recombination model fitted to out-of-frame rearrangements, and those results were checked against IGoR. In a later analysis, TCR-TCR, TCR-HLA and TCR-CMV co-occurrence was scored with hypergeometric tests, and a repertoire-size bias correction was applied to TCR pairs. In a later analysis, false discovery rates were estimated by permuting HLA or CMV assignments 20 times. In a later analysis, co-occurring TCRs were grouped with DBSCAN, and TCRdist sequence similarity was added when clustering was performed within HLA-allele-positive subsets. Repertoires with fewer than 30,000 or more than 120,000 public chains were left out of co-occurrence clustering, as were four to six repertoires with anomalous nucleotide sharing. TCRdb holds this immuneACCESS table with in-frame rearrangements only. Some clones are missing; in checked studies, unresolved V genes explain under half, and the rest has no known cause. D and trimming were read from the DNA, whereas the V and J calls and clone size are those reported in that table. Present in this sample are 160,000 or so clones, 75% to 90% of which were seen just once. Jointly, the top ten make up about 4% of the sample.

Broad study findings and their caveats: In a later genetic analysis, a missense DCLRE1C variant was associated with V-gene and J-gene trimming of TCR beta chains, and the association was replicated in an independent cohort. Several of the top co-occurrence clusters appeared to be linked to parvovirus B19, influenza, CMV and Epstein-Barr virus, according to a later analysis. The sequencing pipeline was judged likely to have produced a cluster of highly shared sequence variants as a technical artifact. Because HLA typing was missing for some donors at each locus, association tests included only the typed subset. Roughly uniform sequencing depth across donors was assumed in presence/absence analyses, although this assumption may not hold. According to a later genetic analysis, donors in an Asian-associated ancestry cluster had fewer N-insertions in productive TCRs than the approximately 610-donor mean. The authors suggested that the approach could potentially be extended to other disease states and immunological phenotypes. Correlated functional status among segregating V segments might reflect linkage disequilibrium, but an unknown experimental factor could not be ruled out. A further reported finding was that TCR beta sequences accurately predicted the HLA-A and HLA-B alleles for most subjects in the first cohort. This cohort had only TCR beta chains sequenced, and the lack of alpha or paired-chain data limited which features could be detected. In vitro tests confirmed that three of the cytomegalovirus-associated TCR beta chains recognize cytomegalovirus antigens. In a later analysis, 16,951 TCR beta sequences were associated with specific HLA alleles at a false discovery rate of 0.05. In both the original and validation cohorts, the classifier was reported to diagnose cytomegalovirus status with high specificity and sensitivity. Assigning TCR associations to individual alleles was difficult when HLA alleles, especially DR and DQ, strongly co-occurred. In a later analysis, most CMV-associated TCR beta chains were found to appear HLA-restricted, with HLA associations seemingly driven largely by CMV exposure. A later analysis found that HLA-associated TCR beta chains were more clonally expanded and had lower generation probabilities than equally common non-associated chains. Immune exposure information for the cohort was limited to CMV serostatus. In the study, 164 TCR beta chains were listed as associated with cytomegalovirus. The 87-base-pair reads could not distinguish some IMGT-functional V segments, including TRBV6-2 and TRBV6-3, so those segments were excluded. In an earlier analysis of under 600 of the donors, most TCR beta V segments were observed in productive rearrangements about 90% or about 30% of the time, broadly matching IMGT annotations. In a later analysis, the rate of TCR association differed among HLA loci, with DRB1 alleles having the most associated TCRs and HLA-C alleles having the fewest. Because counts were too low, roughly 16 rarely observed V segments, including chromosome 9 orphons, were left out of the earlier analysis of some 600 of the donors. While some public TCRs were present in many individuals, most TCR sequences turned up only very rarely across donors.

The cohort comprised 550 to 700 healthy bone marrow donors. At the time of sampling, every cohort member was nominally healthy, though immune exposures that went unrecorded were likely present. The donor tested CMV seropositive, placing the donor among the 289 seropositive members of the cohort. Each donor provided a peripheral blood sample, and peripheral blood mononuclear cells were used for TCR beta sequencing. Genomic DNA was extracted from the blood cell samples with the Qiagen DNeasy Blood Extraction Kit. With regard to this clone: This receptor's antigen is unknown. No base-level quality is on record; no much larger clone is a single base apart.

CDR1 SGDLS and CDR2 YYNGEE were looked up in the germline V gene. The germline V end is reduced by 2 bases and the J end by 5 bases; junction bases left unmatched: 5. The CDR3 starts with the cysteine, ends with the phenylalanine, and has 14 residues. Only CDR3 DNA is held: 42 bases, read in frame from base 1. The sequenced sample consisted of PBMCs. This TCR came from a man aged 45 to 65 in good health and CMV-seropositive. The chain was built from TRBV9 and TRBJ2-7; 9 nucleotides in the junction match TRBD2. DNA sequence: TGTGCCAGCAGCGTTAGCGGGAGCCCCCACGAGCAGTACTTC. Its coded protein is CASSVSGSPHEQYF.